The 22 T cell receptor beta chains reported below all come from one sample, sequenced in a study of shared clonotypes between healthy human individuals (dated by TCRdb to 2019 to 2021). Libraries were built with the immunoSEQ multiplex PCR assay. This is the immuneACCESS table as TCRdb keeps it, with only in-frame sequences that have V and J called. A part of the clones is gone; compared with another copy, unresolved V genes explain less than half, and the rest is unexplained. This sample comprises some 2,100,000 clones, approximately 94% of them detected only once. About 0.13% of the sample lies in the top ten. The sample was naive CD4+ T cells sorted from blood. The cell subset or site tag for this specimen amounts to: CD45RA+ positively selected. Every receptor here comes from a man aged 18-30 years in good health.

CDR3 DNA: TGTGCCAGCAGCTTTGAAAGGGTCGCCCAGTACTTC. It is translated as CASSFERVAQYF. The chain has TRBV5-8 and TRBJ2-5, with unresolved D. Germline V CDR1 and CDR2: SGHTS, YDEGEE. The CDR3 consists of 12 residues. The V gene lost 2 bases and the J gene lost 9 bases, with 11 bases spanning the gap.

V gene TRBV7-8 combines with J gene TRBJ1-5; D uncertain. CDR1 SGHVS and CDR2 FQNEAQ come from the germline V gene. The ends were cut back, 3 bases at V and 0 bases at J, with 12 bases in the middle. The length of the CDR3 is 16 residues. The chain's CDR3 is CASSFSTRYSNQPQHF. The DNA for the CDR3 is TGTGCCAGCAGCTTTTCCACCCGCTATAGCAATCAGCCCCAGCATTTT.

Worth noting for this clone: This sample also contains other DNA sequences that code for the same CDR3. CDR3 in DNA: TGTGCCAGCAGTGGGACAGGGGGCAATCAGCCCCAGCATTTT. Encoded protein: CASSGTGGNQPQHF. This chain links TRBV6-5 with TRBJ1-5, with 10 bases lining up with TRBD1. Germline values: CDR1 MNHEY, CDR2 SVGAGI. The CDR3 has 14 residues. The trim removed 5 bases at V and 2 bases at J, leaving 0 bases unmatched.

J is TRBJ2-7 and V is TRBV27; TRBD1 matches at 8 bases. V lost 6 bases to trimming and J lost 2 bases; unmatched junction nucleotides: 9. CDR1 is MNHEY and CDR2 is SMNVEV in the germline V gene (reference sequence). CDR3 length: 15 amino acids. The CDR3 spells CASRTDRVVPYEQYF. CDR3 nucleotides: TGTGCCAGCAGGACGGACAGGGTGGTCCCCTACGAGCAGTACTTC.

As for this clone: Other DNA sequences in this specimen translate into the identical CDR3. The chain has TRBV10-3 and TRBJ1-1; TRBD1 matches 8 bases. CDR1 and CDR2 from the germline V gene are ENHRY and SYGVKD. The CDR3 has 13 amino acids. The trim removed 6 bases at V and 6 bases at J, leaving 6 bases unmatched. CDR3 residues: CAIRPGQGAEAFF. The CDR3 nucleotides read TGTGCCATCAGGCCAGGACAGGGTGCTGAAGCTTTCTTT.

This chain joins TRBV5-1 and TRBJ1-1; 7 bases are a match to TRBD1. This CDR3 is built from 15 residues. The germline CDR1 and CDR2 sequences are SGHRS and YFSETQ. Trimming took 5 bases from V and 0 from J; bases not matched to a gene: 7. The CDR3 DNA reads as TGCGCCAGCAGGGTGGACAGGCCTATGAACACTGAAGCTTTCTTT. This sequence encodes CASRVDRPMNTEAFF. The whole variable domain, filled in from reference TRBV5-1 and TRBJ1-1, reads KAGVTQTPRYLIKTRGQQVTLSCSPISGHRSVSWYQQTPGQGLQFLFEYFSETQRNKGNFPGRFSGRQFSNSRSEMNVSTLELGDSALYLCASRVDRPMNTEAFFGQGTRLTVV.

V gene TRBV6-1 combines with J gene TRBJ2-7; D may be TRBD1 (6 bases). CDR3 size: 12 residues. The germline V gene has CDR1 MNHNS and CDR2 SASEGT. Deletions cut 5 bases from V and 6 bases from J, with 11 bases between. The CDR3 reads CASSSRGFEQYF. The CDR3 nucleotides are TGTGCCAGCAGTTCCAGGGGTTTCGAGCAGTACTTC.

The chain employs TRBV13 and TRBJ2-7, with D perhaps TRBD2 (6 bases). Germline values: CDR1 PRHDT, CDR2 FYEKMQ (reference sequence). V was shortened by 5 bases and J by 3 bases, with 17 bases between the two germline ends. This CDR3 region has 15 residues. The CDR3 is CASSSRTNTFYEQYF. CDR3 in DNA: TGTGCCAGCAGCAGCCGGACTAACACCTTCTACGAGCAGTACTTC.

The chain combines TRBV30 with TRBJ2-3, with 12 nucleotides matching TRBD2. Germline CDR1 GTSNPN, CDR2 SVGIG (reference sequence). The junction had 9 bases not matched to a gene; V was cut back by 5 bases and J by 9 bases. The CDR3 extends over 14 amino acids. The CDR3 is CAWLLAGGHGTQYF. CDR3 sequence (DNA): TGTGCCTGGTTACTAGCGGGAGGCCACGGAACGCAGTATTTT.

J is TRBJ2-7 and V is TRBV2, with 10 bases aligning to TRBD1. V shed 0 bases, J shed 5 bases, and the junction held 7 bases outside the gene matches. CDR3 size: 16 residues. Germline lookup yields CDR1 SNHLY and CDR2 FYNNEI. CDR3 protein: CASSEAIWTGGNEQYF. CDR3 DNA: TGTGCCAGCAGTGAAGCTATATGGACAGGGGGTAACGAGCAGTACTTC. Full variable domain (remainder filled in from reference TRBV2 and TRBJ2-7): EPEVTQTPSHQVTQMGQEVILRCVPISNHLYFYWYRQILGQKVEFLVSFYNNEISEKSEIFDDQFSVERPDGSNFTLKIRSTKLEDSAMYFCASSEAIWTGGNEQYFGPGTRLTVT.

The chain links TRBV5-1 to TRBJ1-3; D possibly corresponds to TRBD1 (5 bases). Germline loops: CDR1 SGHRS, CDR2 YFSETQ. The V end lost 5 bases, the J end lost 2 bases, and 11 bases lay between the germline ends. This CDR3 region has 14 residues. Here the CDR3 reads CASSEQVTGNTIYF. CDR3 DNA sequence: TGCGCCAGCAGTGAACAGGTTACTGGAAACACCATATATTTT.

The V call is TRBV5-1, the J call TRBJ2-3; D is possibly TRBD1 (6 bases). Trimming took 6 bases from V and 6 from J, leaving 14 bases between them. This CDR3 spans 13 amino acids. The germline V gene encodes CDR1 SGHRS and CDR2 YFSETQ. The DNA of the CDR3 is TGCGCCAGCATACGGGACACAGGGGATACGCAGTATTTT. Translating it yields CASIRDTGDTQYF.

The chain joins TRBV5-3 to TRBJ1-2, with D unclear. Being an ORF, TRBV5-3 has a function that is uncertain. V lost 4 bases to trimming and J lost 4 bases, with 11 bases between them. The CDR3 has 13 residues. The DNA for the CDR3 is TGTGCCAGAAGCCCCTCCGTGGTCTATGGCTACACCTTC. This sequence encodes CARSPSVVYGYTF.

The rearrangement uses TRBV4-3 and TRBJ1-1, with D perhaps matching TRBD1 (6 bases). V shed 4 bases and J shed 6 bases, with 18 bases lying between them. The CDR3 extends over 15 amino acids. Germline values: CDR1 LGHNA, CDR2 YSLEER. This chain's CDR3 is CASSLGGRGGSEAFF. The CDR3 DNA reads TGCGCCAGCAGCCTCGGGGGCAGGGGTGGGTCTGAAGCTTTCTTT.

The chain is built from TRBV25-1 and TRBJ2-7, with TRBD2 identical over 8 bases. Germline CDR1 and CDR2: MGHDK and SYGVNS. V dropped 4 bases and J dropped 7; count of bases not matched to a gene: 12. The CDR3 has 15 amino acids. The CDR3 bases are TGTGCCAGCAGTGCAGTAGTAGCGGGGACACAGGAGCAGTACTTC. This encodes CASSAVVAGTQEQYF.

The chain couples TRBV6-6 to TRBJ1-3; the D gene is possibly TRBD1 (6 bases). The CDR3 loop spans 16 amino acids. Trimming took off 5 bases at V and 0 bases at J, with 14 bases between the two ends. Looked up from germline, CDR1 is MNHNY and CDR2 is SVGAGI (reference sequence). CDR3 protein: CASSKSDRYSGNTIYF. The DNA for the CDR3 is TGTGCCAGCAGTAAATCAGACAGGTACTCTGGAAACACCATATATTTT.

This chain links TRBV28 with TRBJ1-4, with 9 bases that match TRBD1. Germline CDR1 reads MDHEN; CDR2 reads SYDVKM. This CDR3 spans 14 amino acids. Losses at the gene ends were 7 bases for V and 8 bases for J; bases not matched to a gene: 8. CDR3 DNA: TGTGCCAGCACTCACGGGACAGGGCACGAAAAACTGTTTTTT. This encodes CASTHGTGHEKLFF. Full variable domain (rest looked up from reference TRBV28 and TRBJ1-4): DVKVTQSSRYLVKRTGEKVFLECVQDMDHENMFWYRQDPGLGLRLIYFSYDVKMKEKGDIPEGYSVSREKKERFSLILESASTNQTSMYLCASTHGTGHEKLFFGSGTQLSVL.

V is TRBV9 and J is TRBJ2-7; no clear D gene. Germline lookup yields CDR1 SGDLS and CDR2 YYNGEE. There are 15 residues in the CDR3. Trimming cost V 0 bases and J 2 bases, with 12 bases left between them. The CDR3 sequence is CASSVGSSTPYEQYF. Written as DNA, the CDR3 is TGTGCCAGCAGCGTAGGTAGTAGTACCCCCTACGAGCAGTACTTC.

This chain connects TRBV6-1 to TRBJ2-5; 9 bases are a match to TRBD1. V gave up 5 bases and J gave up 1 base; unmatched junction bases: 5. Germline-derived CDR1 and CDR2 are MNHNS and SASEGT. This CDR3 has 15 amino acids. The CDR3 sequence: CASSRTGDVQETQYF. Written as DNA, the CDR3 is TGTGCCAGCAGTCGGACAGGGGACGTCCAAGAGACCCAGTACTTC.

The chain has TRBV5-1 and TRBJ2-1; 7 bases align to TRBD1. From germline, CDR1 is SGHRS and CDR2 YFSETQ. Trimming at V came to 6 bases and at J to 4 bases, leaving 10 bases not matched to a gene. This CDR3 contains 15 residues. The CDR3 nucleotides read TGCGCCAGCAACCCGACGGGGACAGCTTACAATGAGCAGTTCTTC. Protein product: CASNPTGTAYNEQFF.

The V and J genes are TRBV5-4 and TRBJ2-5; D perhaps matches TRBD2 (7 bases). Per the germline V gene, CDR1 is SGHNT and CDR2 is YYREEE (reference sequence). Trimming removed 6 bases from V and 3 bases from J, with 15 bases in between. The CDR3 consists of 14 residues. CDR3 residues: CASNRWEGEETQYF. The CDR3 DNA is TGTGCCAGCAACCGATGGGAGGGGGAAGAGACCCAGTACTTC.

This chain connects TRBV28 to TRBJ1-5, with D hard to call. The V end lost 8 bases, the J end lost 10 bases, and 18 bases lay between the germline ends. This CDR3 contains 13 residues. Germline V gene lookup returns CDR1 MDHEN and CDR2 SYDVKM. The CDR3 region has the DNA TGTGCCAGCGTACCTCAGGCAGCTCGTCCCCAGCATTTT. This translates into CASVPQAARPQHF. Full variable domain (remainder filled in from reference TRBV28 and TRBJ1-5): DVKVTQSSRYLVKRTGEKVFLECVQDMDHENMFWYRQDPGLGLRLIYFSYDVKMKEKGDIPEGYSVSREKKERFSLILESASTNQTSMYLCASVPQAARPQHFGDGTRLSIL.